This TCR beta chain is drawn from a study of cytomegalovirus exposure and HLA in healthy donors. About the study: The approximately 120 validation repertoires were reported in a later analysis to have been generated on the same platform as the roughly 700 first-cohort repertoires.

TCRdb's table, derived via immunoSEQ multiplex PCR, lists solely in-frame clones and lacks some. This table has some 180,000 clones, approximately 86% appearing once. V was pared by 6 bases and J by 6 bases, with 9 bases between. The CDR3 sequence is 11 residues long. CDR1 is MDHEN, CDR2 SYDVKM, per germline. This TCR was recovered from a man younger than 40 in good health and CMV-seropositive. The sequenced sample was PBMCs. This chain uses TRBV28 with TRBJ2-7; D might be TRBD1 (5 bases). The CDR3 spells CASRQGSEQYF. The CDR3 region has the DNA TGTGCCAGCAGGCAGGGCTCCGAGCAGTACTTC.